Listed here are 30 T cell receptor delta chains from one sample, sequenced in a study of delta chain sequences of gamma delta T cells. TCRdb re-called the PCR reads using CATT. Among 3,000 to 4,000 delta-chain clones, approximately 60% were seen once, and the ten largest hold 45% to 60%. The sample was a tumor sample. These receptors originate from a human donor with breast cancer.

In regard to this clone: One end of the junction is discordant with germline, which a read error may explain. The CDR3 sequence: CACDSLWQTGIRYTF. CDR3 DNA sequence: TGTGCCTGTGACTCCCTTTGGCAAACGGGGATTCGTTACACCTTT. J is TRDJ1 and V is TRDV2; tentative D call: TRDD3 (6 bases). CDR1 and CDR2 (germline): GEAIGNYY, EKD. The CDR3 loop spans 15 amino acids.

For this clone: TCRdb lists the protein of a much larger clone for this DNA, which differs at residue 13, so this is likely a read error; the protein given here is translated from the DNA itself. This chain connects TRDV2 to TRDJ1; D possibly corresponds to TRDD3 (6 bases). Germline CDR1 reads GEAIGNYY; CDR2 reads EKD. Trimming shortened V by 0 bases and J by 0 bases, and 25 bases separated the two germline ends. The CDR3 is made up of 20 amino acids. CDR3 DNA: TGTGCCTGTGACACCGTGTCAAGGGAGGGGGACCGACGTTACACCGATAAACTCATCTTT. It yields the protein CACDTVSREGDRRYTDKLIF.

With regard to this clone: The junction departs from germline at one end; a sequencing error may be responsible. The chain joins TRDV2 to TRDJ1; D is perhaps TRDD3 (6 bases). CDR1 is GEAIGNYY and CDR2 is EKD in the germline V gene. The CDR3 length is 17 residues. CDR3 sequence (DNA): TGTGCCTCTGACGCGGTGGGGGGCCTTGGTTACACCGATAAAATCATCTTT. It yields the protein CASDAVGGLGYTDKIIF.

V gene TRDV2 combines with J gene TRDJ1; 7 positions agree with TRDD3. This CDR3 contains 14 residues. Germline-derived CDR1 and CDR2 are GEAIGNYY and EKD. V shed 1 base and J 10 bases; nucleotides not matched to a gene: 11. CDR3 protein: CACDTILRDTTLIF. CDR3 DNA: TGTGCCTGTGACACTATACTCCGGGATACTACACTCATCTTT.

There are a few counts of this clone. The mismatch at residue 7 between this DNA's translation and the TCRdb protein of a much larger clone likely reflects a read error; the protein shown is translated from the DNA. The chain links TRDV3 to TRDJ1, with 13 positions matching TRDD3. This CDR3 contains 17 residues. CDR1 is TVYSNPD, CDR2 GDNSRS, per germline (reference sequence). The junction had 14 bases not matched to a gene; V was cut back by 3 bases and J by 4 bases. Here the CDR3 reads CALTPWHWGIRDDKLIF. The CDR3 bases are TGTGCCTTGACTCCGTGGCACTGGGGGATACGCGACGATAAACTCATCTTT.

In regard to this clone: A clone one base away is much larger, so this may be a read error. Additional DNA sequences in this sample encode the identical CDR3. This chain uses TRDV2 with TRDJ1; TRDD3 agrees at 10 bases. This CDR3 region has 18 residues. Germline loops: CDR1 GEAIGNYY, CDR2 EKD. With 0 bases clipped from V and 5 bases from J, the junction kept 14 bases outside the gene matches. The CDR3 DNA follows: TGTGCCTGTGACACCGTCCGTGGGGGATACTCCCCCACAGATAAACTCATCTTT. It encodes CACDTVRGGYSPTDKLIF.

With respect to this clone: The likely explanation is a read error, given a far larger clone one base away. Different DNA sequences within this sample yield the same CDR3. The gene calls are TRDV2 and TRDJ1, with D perhaps matching TRDD3 (5 bases). The CDR3 spans 14 residues. V dropped 4 bases and J dropped 1 base, with 12 bases sitting between them. Germline CDR1 and CDR2: GEAIGNYY and EKD. The CDR3 DNA reads TGTGCCTGTGATCGACTAGGGGGCACCGATAAACTCATCTTT. Translating it yields CACDRLGGTDKLIF.

This clone turned up a few times. One end of the junction varies from germline; a read error may be responsible. The gene calls are TRDV1 and TRDJ1; D is tentatively TRDD2 or TRDD3 (6 bases each). The CDR3 is made up of 20 amino acids. Germline V gives CDR1 TSWWSYY, CDR2 QGS. This CDR3 is CALGELPPAFQLGTKDKLIF. In DNA, the CDR3 is TGTGCGCTTGGGGAACTCCCGCCGGCCTTCCAGCTGGGGACCAAGGATAAACTCATCTTT.

As regards this clone: A read error likely explains this, since a far larger clone differs by one base. The sample contains more than one DNA sequence encoding this CDR3. V and J are TRDV2 and TRDJ1; the match to TRDD3 covers 7 bases. The CDR3 is made up of 17 amino acids. CDR1 is GEAIGNYY and CDR2 is EKD in the germline V gene. This CDR3 is CACDTVGDLGYTDKLIF. For the CDR3, the DNA is TGTGCCTGTGACACGGTGGGGGACCTTGGTTACACCGATAAACTCATATTT.

Comment on this clone: The mismatch at residue 12 between this DNA's translation and the TCRdb protein of a much larger clone likely reflects a read error; the protein shown is translated from the DNA. The chain is built from TRDV2 and TRDJ1, with TRDD3 matching 7 bases. The CDR3 is made up of 15 amino acids. Germline V gene sequence: CDR1 GEAIGNYY, CDR2 EKD. The DNA of the CDR3 is TGTGCCTGTGACCCAGTGGGGGAGGACACCGATATACTCATCTTT. It is translated as CACDPVGEDTDILIF.

The chain carries TRDV2 and TRDJ3; D is perhaps TRDD3 (5 bases). The CDR3 spans 20 residues. V gave up 0 bases and J gave up 4 bases, with 21 bases separating them. The germline gives CDR1 GEAIGNYY, CDR2 EKD. The CDR3 DNA reads as TGTGCCTGTGACACCGCCACTACATCGGGGAGTCCGTGGGACACCCGACAGATGTTTTTC. This encodes CACDTATTSGSPWDTRQMFF.

This clone was seen a few times. For this DNA, TCRdb reports the protein of a much larger clone, which diverges at residue 7, most likely from a read error; the protein presented here is translated directly from the DNA. The genes are TRDV2 and TRDJ1; TRDD3 is a possible D gene (5 bases). Germline V gene lookup returns CDR1 GEAIGNYY and CDR2 EKD. The CDR3 is 14 amino acids. V lost 4 bases and J 1 base, leaving 12 bases between the germline ends. The CDR3 region is CACDRLEGTDKLIF. CDR3 DNA sequence: TGTGCCTGTGATCGACTGGAGGGCACCGATAAACTCATCTTT.

For this clone: Sequence at one end of the junction differs from germline and may be a read error. The chain uses TRDV2 and TRDJ1, with D hard to call. Germline V gene data show CDR1 as GEAIGNYY and CDR2 as EKD. The CDR3 runs to 20 residues. The CDR3 loop is CACDTVSRPPDRPYTDKPIF. The DNA of the CDR3 is TGTGCCTGTGACACCGTGTCAAGGCCGCCGGACCGTCCTTACACCGATAAACCCATCTTT.

The V gene was left uncalled, and the J gene is TRDJ1; the DNA was not used to check the table's D call, TRDD3. CDR3 size: 18 residues. CDR3 bases: TGTGCCGGCCTACTACGGGGATACGCCCGAGCGTACACACATAAACTCATCTTT. Its translation: CAGLLRGYARAYTHKLIF.

Details on this clone: Its ends do not fully match the called genes, so a read error is possible. In DNA, the CDR3 is TGTGCCTGTGACACCGTGTCAAGGGATGTGGACCGATCTTATACCGATAAATTCATCTTT. It yields the protein CACDTVSRDVDRSYTDKFIF. The V and J genes are TRDV2 and TRDJ1, with D perhaps matching TRDD3 (5 bases). This CDR3 comprises 20 residues. Germline CDR1 and CDR2: GEAIGNYY and EKD.

The J gene is TRDJ1, the V gene TRDV2; D unclear. The CDR3 covers 15 residues. Germline V gene lookup returns CDR1 GEAIGNYY and CDR2 EKD. The V end lost 6 bases, the J end lost 6 bases, and 22 bases lay between the germline ends. CDR3 protein: CACCQVVEDTNKLIF. The CDR3 nucleotides are TGTGCCTGTTGCCAAGTGGTGGAGGACACGAATAAACTCATCTTT.

V usage is TRDV2 and J usage is TRDJ3, with 7 bases identical to TRDD3. Trimming cost V 3 bases and J 0 bases; bases outside gene matches: 13. In germline, CDR1 is GEAIGNYY, CDR2 EKD. The CDR3 contains 20 residues. CDR3 amino acids: CACDPLAGGTSSWDTRQMFF. As DNA, the CDR3 is TGTGCCTGTGACCCCCTCGCTGGGGGCACCAGCTCCTGGGACACCCGACAGATGTTTTTC.

For this clone: An end of the junction differs from the germline gene, which may be a read error. V gene TRDV2 combines with J gene TRDJ1; D is possibly TRDD3 (6 bases). The CDR3 runs to 20 residues. Germline V lookup: CDR1 GEAIGNYY, CDR2 EKD. The CDR3 DNA reads TGTTCCTGTGTCCTCGTGTCGATGGAGGGGGACCGACCTTACTCTGATTTACTCATCTTT. This gives the protein CSCVLVSMEGDRPYSDLLIF.

The chain carries TRDV2 and TRDJ1, with D possibly being TRDD3 (5 bases). Trimming stripped 0 bases from V and 14 bases from J, with 39 bases between. The CDR3 spans 20 residues. The germline V gene encodes CDR1 GEAIGNYY and CDR2 EKD. CDR3 region: CACDTASREIDRYYKDIFIF. CDR3 nucleotides: TGTGCCTGTGACACCGCTTCAAGGGAGATAGACAGATACTATAAAGATATCTTTATCTTT.

The chain employs TRDV2 and TRDJ1; tentatively, D is TRDD3 (5 bases). The V end was cut by 1 base, the J end by 1 base, with 12 bases between. Germline loops: CDR1 GEAIGNYY, CDR2 EKD. CDR3 size: 15 residues. CDR3 protein: CACDTLGGATDKLIF. DNA for the CDR3: TGTGCCTGTGACACGTTAGGGGGGGCCACCGATAAACTCATCTTT.

There are a few counts of this clone. The protein recorded in TCRdb matches a much larger clone and deviates from this DNA's translation at residue 11, suggesting a read error; the protein here is obtained by translating the DNA. The J gene is TRDJ1, the V gene TRDV2, with 7 nucleotides matching TRDD3. V lost 3 bases and J lost 5; bases outside the gene matches: 11. The CDR3 has 15 residues. From germline, CDR1 is GEAIGNYY and CDR2 EKD. CDR3 amino acids: CACDALGIRGDKLIF. The CDR3 DNA reads TGTGCCTGTGACGCCCTGGGGATAAGGGGGGATAAACTCATCTTT.

Points on this clone: One junction end disagrees with the germline gene, perhaps due to a read error. V is TRDV2 and J is TRDJ1; D may be TRDD3 (5 bases). CDR1 GEAIGNYY and CDR2 EKD come from the germline V gene. The CDR3 contains 20 residues. The CDR3 region is CACDTVSSEGHLSYDDTLIF. The DNA of the CDR3 is TGTGCCTGTGACACCGTGTCAAGCGAGGGGCACCTCTCTTACGACGATACACTCATCTTT.

This clone was observed a handful of times. TCRdb lists the protein of a much larger clone for this DNA, which differs at residue 5, so this is likely a read error; the protein given here is translated from the DNA itself. This chain connects TRDV2 to TRDJ1; D possibly corresponds to TRDD3 (6 bases). Between the trimmed V and J ends, which lost 3 bases and 0 bases, there was a span of 16 bases. The germline CDR1 and CDR2 sequences are GEAIGNYY and EKD. The CDR3 covers 16 residues. The DNA of the CDR3 is TGTGCCTGTGACCAACTCGGGGGGACAGACACCGATAAACTCATCTTT. Translated, it gives CACDQLGGTDTDKLIF.

Note on this clone: At one end, the junction sequence differs from germline, possibly due to a read error. This sequence joins TRDV2 and TRDJ1; the D is unclear. Germline values: CDR1 GEAIGNYY, CDR2 EKD. There are 14 residues in the CDR3. Written as DNA, the CDR3 is TGTGCCTGTGTCACCTTTGTTTATGGATTTACACTCATCTTT. It specifies CACVTFVYGFTLIF.

Concerning this clone: Its ends do not fully match the called genes, so a read error is possible. The V and J genes are TRDV2 and TRDJ1, with D perhaps matching TRDD3 (5 bases). The CDR3 has 20 amino acids. CDR1 is GEAIGNYY and CDR2 is EKD in the germline V gene. The CDR3 here is CACDTLGEYAQPKHTDQIIF. In DNA, the CDR3 is TGTGCATGTGACACTTTAGGGGAATACGCGCAACCGAAACACACCGATCAAATCATCTTT.

The chain couples TRDV3 to TRDJ1, with 13 bases lining up with TRDD3. In germline, CDR1 is TVYSNPD, CDR2 GDNSRS (reference sequence). CDR3 length equals 19 residues. The junction had 17 bases not matched to a gene; V was cut back by 2 bases and J by 2 bases. The CDR3 region is CAFGLVHTTGGYGTDKLIF. The CDR3 nucleotides are TGTGCCTTTGGATTAGTTCACACGACTGGGGGATACGGGACCGATAAACTCATCTTT.

Points on this clone: This sequence is one base from a far larger clone and is likely a read error. Distinct nucleotide sequences in the sample also encode this CDR3. The chain combines TRDV2 with TRDJ1, with TRDD3 identical over 11 bases. V lost 3 bases, J lost 6 bases, and 29 bases stayed unmatched. Germline values: CDR1 GEAIGNYY, CDR2 EKD. This CDR3 is 22 amino acids long. CDR3 sequence: CACDDYRPSLVLGDISGHKLIF. For the CDR3, the DNA is TGTGCCTGTGACGATTATAGGCCTTCCCTCGTACTGGGGGATATTTCGGGTCATAAACTCATCTTT.

The chain couples TRDV2 to TRDJ1, with D perhaps matching TRDD3 (6 bases). This CDR3 region has 20 residues. The germline CDR1 and CDR2 sequences are GEAIGNYY and EKD. The DNA of the CDR3 is TGTTCTTGTCACACCGTGTCAAGGAAGGGGGACCGATCTTACACCGATAAACTCATCTTT. This sequence encodes CSCHTVSRKGDRSYTDKLIF.

This clone was counted between two and nine times. TCRdb's entry gives the protein of a much larger clone, which mismatches this DNA's translation at residues 13 and 15, likely from a read error; the protein reported here is translated from the DNA. CDR3 DNA sequence: TGTGCCTGTGATCCACTGGGGGACCCGTACACCGATATACTCTTCTTT. It is translated as CACDPLGDPYTDILFF. This chain connects TRDV2 to TRDJ1, with TRDD3 identical over 9 bases. The assigned J gene may be wrong: the sequence end matches TRDJ2 better. The CDR3 has 16 amino acids. Germline loops: CDR1 GEAIGNYY, CDR2 EKD.

This clone showed up just a few times. Being one base from a much bigger clone, this may be a read error. Distinct nucleotide sequences in the sample also encode this CDR3. The chain couples TRDV1 to TRDJ1; 13 positions agree with TRDD3. The junction had 15 bases not matched to a gene; V was cut back by 6 bases and J by 5 bases. Germline V CDR1 and CDR2: TSWWSYY, QGS. The CDR3 is 18 residues long. The CDR3 coding sequence is TGTGCTCTTGGAACCCTTCCCAACTGGGGGATACGGGGTGATAAACTCATCTTT. This sequence encodes CALGTLPNWGIRGDKLIF.